This TCR beta chain was obtained from a study of regulatory T cells in long-lasting Graves disease (dated by TCRdb to the early 2020s). The study in broad terms: Persistent Graves' disease was defined as antithyroid drug treatment for over 5 years with persistently positive TSH receptor autoantibodies. TCR sequencing covered roughly 13 persistent and 20 or so newly diagnosed Graves' disease patients, some 33 samples in total. The study was registered as a clinical trial and conducted in China. On average, persistent Graves' disease patients in the clinical cohort had been on antithyroid drugs for about 10.3 years. Persistent Graves' disease patients were compared with newly diagnosed Graves' disease patients by peripheral blood TCR sequencing and RNA sequencing. Summary of the overall study and its limitations: Persistent Graves' disease patients showed lower TCR Shannon entropy and fewer highly expanded clones than newly diagnosed patients, suggesting clonal expansion. The study examined only peripheral blood because the primary lesion, thyroid tissue, could not be accessed. The authors acknowledged the small sample size as a limitation that may reduce accuracy. A larger number of public clonotypes was shared among persistent patients (around 3,000) than among newly diagnosed patients (roughly 1,000). Preferential use of TRBV28, TRBJ1-2 and TRBJ2-5 was observed in persistent disease, whereas TRBV20-1 and TRBJ2-1 were favored in newly diagnosed disease. Sequencing and analysis were limited to the TCR beta chain.

The library relied on multiplex PCR. Sequencing instrument: Illumina HiSeq 4000. TCR beta libraries were built with iRepertoire HTBI primers and Arm-PCR amplification of CDR3 regions. PCR products were gel purified before sequencing. Regarding the original processing steps: Gene usage analysis of CDR3 amino acid clonotypes relied on the 60 to 65 TRBV and more than twelve TRBJ segments identified across samples. COPE and FqMerger were used to merge filtered high-quality paired reads into contigs. Contigs were aligned with BLAST to IMGT TRBV, TRBD and TRBJ reference genes, and CDR3 was defined per IMGT. Highly expanded clones were defined as clonotypes with a frequency above 0.1%. Shannon entropy served as the measure of repertoire diversity, while the Gini coefficient captured V-J evenness. A clonotype found in more than one individual was treated as public. TCRdb cleaned the public reads at Q25 with fastp, built clones with MiXCR and kept in-frame beta chains. Here each entry gathers all rows of one CDR3 protein and keeps the most common genes and DNA. Clone size and V and J calls follow TCRdb, not the original study. Present in this sample are some 330,000 distinct CDR3 sequences, approximately 25% of which were seen just once. The top ten hold approximately 30% of the sample.

According to the germline V gene (reference sequence), CDR1 reads SEHNR and CDR2 reads FQNEAQ. Including cysteine and phenylalanine, the CDR3 has 17 amino acids. Only the CDR3 DNA is retained, 51 bases long and in frame from the first base. V ends up 5 bases short and J 5 bases short, with an unmatched junction base count of 9. Of note for this clonotype: What this receptor recognizes is not known. The record has no base qualities; no much larger clone is one base away.

What the time point label conveys for this sample: persistent/refractory GD, antithyroid drugs over 5 years with positive TRAb. For both TCR sequencing and RNA sequencing, RNA was extracted from PBMCs in TRIzol. The diagnosis of Graves' disease was made according to American Thyroid Association guidelines. Patients for the study were recruited at an endocrinology department in Xi'an, China. Each patient gave roughly 8.4 milliliters of peripheral blood, collected in an EDTA anticoagulant tube. Ficoll Paque Plus density gradient separation was used to isolate PBMCs, and no further T cell sorting was done. An Agilent 2100 Bioanalyzer and agarose gel were used to check RNA quality, while a NanoDrop 2000 measured RNA concentration.

The TCR originated in a woman aged 40 to 55 with Graves disease. Donor details come from another sample of the same person, matched by shared clones. The specimen was peripheral blood mononuclear cells (PBMCs), collected when the disease was refractory, from a patient treated with antithyroid drugs. The chain couples TRBV7-9 to TRBJ2-2; TRBD2 lines up with 12 middle nucleotides. The DNA sequence follows: TGTGCCAGCAGCCCAAATCGACTAGCGGGAGCAACCGGGGAGCTGTTTTTT. This yields the protein CASSPNRLAGATGELFF.